This T cell receptor (beta chain) was obtained from a study of OX40 agonist ivuxolimab in advanced cancers. Looking at the study overall: It was permissible to have had prior anti-PD-1, anti-PD-L1 or anti-CTLA-4 therapy, and about 40% had some.

V dropped 1 base and J dropped 11 bases, with 15 bases sitting between them. CDR1 is LGHNA and CDR2 is YSLEER in the germline V gene. The CDR3 extends over 15 amino acids. This clone has only a few counts. The antigen is undetermined. Patients were ruled out by autoimmune disease history or systemic immunosuppression. The assay was immunoSEQ multiplex PCR, and TCRdb's table has in-frame clones only and misses some. There are 90,000 to 150,000 clones in the sample; over 75% occur only once, and roughly 0.59% lies in the top ten. Findings and limits, study-wide: CD4+ T cells averaged fewer expanded clones than CD8+ T cells. Antigen specificity was not determined for the expanded peripheral T cells.

J is TRBJ1-6 and V is TRBV4-3, with unresolved D. The sample here was CD4+ or CD8+ T cells sorted from blood, taken in a trial of the OX40 agonist ivuxolimab. The TCR originated in an adult with an advanced solid tumor such as melanoma, head and neck, liver or kidney cancer. Written as DNA, the CDR3 is TGCGCCAGCAGCCAAGCGGGTCGGGCTCTACCACCCCTCCACTTT. Encoded protein: CASSQAGRALPPLHF.